The TCR beta chain under discussion was sequenced for a study of blood T cells in healthy people across ages. The use of a sample-barcoded 5' primer and a J-beta primer mix characterized a second PCR of roughly 6 to 11 cycles. MiXCR was run by TCRdb on the 5' RACE reads, yielding one entry per CDR3 protein. The repertoire has fewer than 950,000 distinct CDR3 sequences, 50% to 65% of them found once; the top ten carry around 40%. This CDR3 is 13 amino acids long. From germline, CDR1 is DFQATT and CDR2 SNEGSKA (reference sequence). Trimming left V 7 bases short and J 7 bases short, with 17 bases between.

This TCR derives from a man at least 80 years old in good health. This chain joins TRBV20-1 and TRBJ2-4; D may be TRBD2 (6 bases). The sequenced sample consisted of blood. The CDR3 here is CSDRRRDRNIQYF. The CDR3 DNA reads TGCAGTGACCGAAGGCGGGATAGGAACATTCAGTACTTC.